The T cell receptor beta chain under discussion was sequenced for a study of blood T cell repertoires in COVID-19. Study-level information: The study drew acute and convalescent COVID-19 samples from the United States, Italy and Spain. The analysed material was cDNA or gDNA that came from T cells, B-cell-depleted T cells, or PBMCs.

Study processing details: Researchers report that nucleated cell counts were estimated from reference gene primer amplification. The assay was immunoSEQ multiplex PCR, and TCRdb's table has in-frame clones only and misses some. V and J calls and clone size are given by that table; D and trimming were obtained from the DNA. The repertoire includes over 200,000 clones, around 88% of them detected once, and approximately 6% sits in the top ten. Trimming shortened V by 4 bases and J by 3 bases, and 7 bases separated the two germline ends. Germline V CDR1 and CDR2: LNHDA, SQIVND (reference sequence). The CDR3 totals 12 residues.

Sequences were obtained from peripheral blood. This chain joins TRBV19 and TRBJ2-7, with D hard to call. The TCR was taken from a man of 80 years or more with acute or convalescent COVID-19. CDR3 protein: CASSKTIYEQYF. In DNA, the CDR3 is TGTGCCAGTAGTAAAACAATCTACGAGCAGTACTTC.